These 14 T cell receptor beta chains came from one sample sequenced in a study of blood T cell repertoires in COVID-19. Here immunoSEQ multiplex PCR was the method, and the copy in TCRdb shows in-frame clones only, minus some. The sample lists 110,000 to 150,000 clones; more than 75% were seen once. Sequences were obtained from peripheral blood. These receptors were taken from a man aged 60 to 75 with acute or convalescent COVID-19.

The CDR3, as DNA: TGTGCCAGCAGCCAAGATTCGACAGGATCAGATCAGCCCCAGCATTTT. As protein: CASSQDSTGSDQPQHF. The chain carries TRBV4-2 and TRBJ1-5; TRBD1 is a possible D gene (6 bases). Between the trimmed V and J ends, which lost 0 bases and 5 bases, there was a span of 14 bases. The CDR3 spans 16 residues. Germline V gene lookup returns CDR1 LGHNA and CDR2 YNFKEQ.

V is TRBV28 and J is TRBJ2-3; 7 bases align to TRBD2. The CDR3 totals 15 residues. V was pared by 5 bases and J by 1 base, with 6 bases of the junction left unmatched. The germline V gene encodes CDR1 MDHEN and CDR2 SYDVKM. Written as DNA, the CDR3 is TGTGCCAGCAGTCCCCCGGGGGGTGGCACAGATACGCAGTATTTT. It translates to CASSPPGGGTDTQYF.

This clone was detected a few times. This chain's CDR3 is CASRPTSGRATDTQYF. DNA of the CDR3: TGTGCCAGCAGGCCTACTAGCGGGAGGGCCACGGATACGCAGTATTTT. The chain joins TRBV7-9 to TRBJ2-3; 13 nucleotides line up with TRBD2. Germline-derived CDR1 and CDR2 are SEHNR and FQNEAQ (reference sequence). The CDR3 has 16 residues. Unmatched junction bases numbered 9, after V lost 6 bases and J lost 6 bases.

The chain couples TRBV7-9 to TRBJ2-7; 7 nucleotides line up with TRBD2. CDR3 length equals 14 residues. The germline V gene encodes CDR1 SEHNR and CDR2 FQNEAQ (reference sequence). The V segment lost 4 bases and the J segment 3 bases; nucleotides outside the gene matches: 6. CDR3 sequence: CASSSLGGSYEQYF. The CDR3 nucleotides are TGTGCCAGCAGCTCGCTAGGCGGGAGCTACGAGCAGTACTTC.

This chain connects TRBV7-9 to TRBJ2-7, with 11 bases matching TRBD2. CDR3 length equals 15 residues. CDR1 SEHNR and CDR2 FQNEAQ come from the germline V gene (reference sequence). Trimming at V came to 6 bases and at J to 2 bases, leaving 6 bases not matched to a gene. CDR3 bases: TGTGCCAGCAGTCAGACTAGCGGGGCCCCCTACGAGCAGTACTTC. As protein: CASSQTSGAPYEQYF.

The chain joins TRBV18 to TRBJ1-2; the D is unclear. V lost 4 bases, J lost 2 bases, and 11 bases lay in between. The V gene's germline CDR1 is KGHSH and CDR2 LQKENI. The CDR3 is 14 amino acids. The CDR3 protein is CASSRENSNYGYTF. CDR3 DNA sequence: TGTGCCAGCTCACGGGAGAACTCCAACTATGGCTACACCTTC.

This chain joins TRBV30 and TRBJ1-4; 8 nucleotides agree with TRBD1. Unmatched junction bases numbered 7, after V lost 5 bases and J lost 8 bases. Germline V gives CDR1 GTSNPN, CDR2 SVGIG (reference sequence). This CDR3 spans 13 amino acids. CDR3 coding DNA: TGTGCCTGGTCTCAGGGGGCTGGGGAAAAACTGTTTTTT. Translation gives CAWSQGAGEKLFF.

The rearrangement joins TRBV6-5 to TRBJ1-6; 7 nucleotides line up with TRBD1. This CDR3 spans 14 amino acids. Germline values: CDR1 MNHEY, CDR2 SVGAGI. Unmatched junction bases numbered 2, after V lost 4 bases and J lost 5 bases. CDR3 residues: CASSSGQDNSPLHF. The CDR3 DNA reads TGTGCCAGCAGTTCCGGACAGGATAATTCACCCCTCCACTTT.

The chain recombines TRBV19 with TRBJ2-2; weak D call: TRBD1 (5 bases). Germline CDR1 reads LNHDA; CDR2 reads SQIVND (reference sequence). CDR3 size: 14 residues. The ends were cut back, 4 bases at V and 1 base at J, with 7 bases in the middle. For the CDR3, the DNA is TGTGCCAGTAGTAACCAGGGGAACACCGGGGAGCTGTTTTTT. As protein: CASSNQGNTGELFF. The complete variable domain, with remaining parts taken from reference TRBV19 and TRBJ2-2, reads DGGITQSPKYLFRKEGQNVTLSCEQNLNHDAMYWYRQDPGQGLRLIYYSQIVNDFQKGDIAEGYSVSREKKESFPLTVTSAQKNPTAFYLCASSNQGNTGELFFGEGSRLTVL.

V gene TRBV4-1 combines with J gene TRBJ2-3; D is perhaps TRBD1 (6 bases). CDR1 and CDR2 (germline): MGHRA, YSYEKL. The CDR3 runs to 16 residues. V lost 1 base, J lost 3 bases, and 14 bases lay in between. CDR3 amino acids: CASSQATGSSTDTQYF. The CDR3 nucleotides are TGCGCCAGCAGCCAAGCCACAGGGTCAAGTACAGATACGCAGTATTTT.

The CDR3 sequence: CSVDPGQGYTEAFF. The CDR3 DNA is TGCAGCGTTGATCCGGGACAGGGGTACACTGAAGCTTTCTTT. The chain recombines TRBV29-1 with TRBJ1-1; 10 nucleotides line up with TRBD1. The CDR3 length is 14 residues. Germline trimming cut 3 bases from V and 3 bases from J; bases unmatched to any gene: 4. CDR1 and CDR2 (germline): SQVTM, ANQGSEA.

The J gene is TRBJ1-1, the V gene TRBV10-1; unclear D gene. Germline CDR1 and CDR2: WNHNN and SYGVQD (reference sequence). Trimming cost V 6 bases and J 5 bases, with 13 bases left between them. The CDR3 extends over 13 amino acids. The CDR3 sequence is CASRDSERTEAFF. In DNA form, the CDR3 reads TGCGCCAGCAGAGACTCGGAGAGGACTGAAGCTTTCTTT.

The rearrangement joins TRBV19 to TRBJ2-1; no clear D. Trimming removed 10 bases from V and 5 bases from J, with 15 bases in between. The CDR3 length is 13 residues. Germline values: CDR1 LNHDA, CDR2 SQIVND (reference sequence). CDR3: CATHPEQHNEQFF. The CDR3 DNA reads TGTGCCACCCACCCCGAGCAACACAATGAGCAGTTCTTC.

A few counts support this clone. J is TRBJ1-1 and V is TRBV27, with 7 nucleotides matching TRBD1. Germline lookup yields CDR1 MNHEY and CDR2 SMNVEV (reference sequence). The CDR3 covers 17 residues. V trimming: 1 base; J trimming: 4 bases; junction bases outside the gene matches: 12. CDR3 residues: CASSLFGPTQGSTEAFF. CDR3 DNA sequence: TGTGCCAGCAGTTTATTCGGACCCACACAGGGGAGCACTGAAGCTTTCTTT.